Detailed here is one T cell receptor beta chain. What it binds is unknown. TCRdb's copy holds only in-frame clones and misses some; the assay was immunoSEQ multiplex PCR. This table holds around 150,000 clones, 90% to 95% found once. The CDR3 totals 15 residues. Trimming removed 5 bases at V and 4 bases at J, with 17 bases between. Germline-derived CDR1 and CDR2 are PRHDT and FYEKMQ (reference sequence). Researchers grouped second doses given at about 4 or about 12 weeks into one pool. The source of the sample is a study of T cell responses to AZD1222 COVID-19 vaccine. Findings and caveats of the study: It was only after the peak T cell response that any repertoires were sampled.

The chain links TRBV13 to TRBJ1-1; no clear D gene. The sample here was peripheral blood, taken 28 days after the second AZD1222 dose. The TCR comes from an adult who received the AZD1222 COVID-19 vaccine. The CDR3 is CASSRTRGKGTEAFF. The DNA of the CDR3 is TGTGCCAGCAGCCGAACTCGGGGTAAGGGCACTGAAGCTTTCTTT.